The clone carrying this T cell receptor (beta chain) was found a few times. Antigen specificity is unknown. In TCRdb, the reads were re-called with MiXCR into one record per CDR3 protein. Found here are around 800,000 distinct CDR3 sequences, 30% to 35% of them singletons; the top ten hold around 12%. This sample was included in a study of T cell repertoires in cytomegalovirus infection. About the study: Public TCR beta signatures marked donors with CMV infection and the matching HLA. Study conclusions and caveats: Summed public TCR beta family frequency identified CMV carriers bearing the relevant HLA.

The germline gives CDR1 SGHDN, CDR2 FVKESK. CDR3 size: 14 residues. The V gene lost 0 bases and the J gene lost 2 bases, with 7 bases spanning the gap. The chain joins TRBV14 to TRBJ1-2, with D unclear. The specimen was cultured CD8+ T cells from PBMCs, collected from culture after CMV antigen stimulation. The sequence was collected from a human donor in good health (CMV status not recorded). Some clones in this sample may be carry-over from other donors' samples. The CDR3 DNA is TGTGCCAGCAGCCAAGACATGGGAAACTATGGCTACACCTTC. It yields the protein CASSQDMGNYGYTF.